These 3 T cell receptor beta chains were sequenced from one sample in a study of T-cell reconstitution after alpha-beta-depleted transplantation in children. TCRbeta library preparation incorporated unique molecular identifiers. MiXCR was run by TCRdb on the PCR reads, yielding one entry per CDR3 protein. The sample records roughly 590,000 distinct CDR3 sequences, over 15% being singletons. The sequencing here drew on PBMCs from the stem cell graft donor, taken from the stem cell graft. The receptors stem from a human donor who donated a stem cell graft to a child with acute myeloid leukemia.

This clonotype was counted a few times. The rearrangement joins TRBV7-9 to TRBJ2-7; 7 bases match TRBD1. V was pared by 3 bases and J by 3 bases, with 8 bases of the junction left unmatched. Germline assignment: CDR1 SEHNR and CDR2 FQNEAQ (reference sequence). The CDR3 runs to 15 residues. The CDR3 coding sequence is TGTGCCAGCAGCTTCCCGGGACAGCCCGTCTACGAGCAGTACTTC. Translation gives CASSFPGQPVYEQYF.

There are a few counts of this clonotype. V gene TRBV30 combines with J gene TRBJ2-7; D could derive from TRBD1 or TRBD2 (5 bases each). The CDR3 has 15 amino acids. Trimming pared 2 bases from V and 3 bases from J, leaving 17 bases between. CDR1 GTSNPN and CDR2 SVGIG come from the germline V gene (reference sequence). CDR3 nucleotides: TGTGCCTGGAGTAGCCGGGACCCAATGGTCTACGAGCAGTACTTC. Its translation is CAWSSRDPMVYEQYF.

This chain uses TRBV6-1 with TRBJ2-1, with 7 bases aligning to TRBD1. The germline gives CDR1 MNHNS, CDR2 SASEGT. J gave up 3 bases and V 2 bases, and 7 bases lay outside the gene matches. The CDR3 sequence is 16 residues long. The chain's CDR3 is CASSERGQGLYNEQFF. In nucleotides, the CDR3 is TGTGCCAGCAGTGAAAGGGGGCAGGGGCTCTACAATGAGCAGTTCTTC.